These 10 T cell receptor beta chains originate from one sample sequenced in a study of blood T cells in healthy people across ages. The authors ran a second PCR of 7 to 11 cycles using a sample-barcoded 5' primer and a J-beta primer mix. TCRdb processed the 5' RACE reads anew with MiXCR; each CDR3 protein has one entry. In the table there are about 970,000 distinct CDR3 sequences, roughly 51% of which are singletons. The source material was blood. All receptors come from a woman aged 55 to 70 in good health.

The CDR3 coding sequence is TGCAGCGTTGACAGCGGGCTCGACTCCTACGAGCAGTACTTC. It translates to CSVDSGLDSYEQYF. The chain combines TRBV29-1 with TRBJ2-4; the D gene is possibly TRBD2 (6 bases). The assigned J gene may be wrong: the sequence end matches TRBJ2-7 better. The germline V gene has CDR1 SQVTM and CDR2 ANQGSEA. This CDR3 has 14 amino acids.

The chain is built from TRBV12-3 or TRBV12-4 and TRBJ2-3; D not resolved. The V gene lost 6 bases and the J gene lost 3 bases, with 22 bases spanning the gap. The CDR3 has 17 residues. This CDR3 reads CASSSHKAQWGTDTQYF. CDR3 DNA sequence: TGTGCCAGCAGCTCCCACAAGGCGCAATGGGGTACAGATACGCAGTATTTT.

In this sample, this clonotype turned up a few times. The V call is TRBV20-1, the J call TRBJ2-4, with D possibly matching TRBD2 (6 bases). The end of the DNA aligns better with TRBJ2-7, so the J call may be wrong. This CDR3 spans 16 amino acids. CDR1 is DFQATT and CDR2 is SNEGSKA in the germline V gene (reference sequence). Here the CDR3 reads CSARVLTGAGRNEQYF. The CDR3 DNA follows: TGCAGTGCTAGGGTTCTAACGGGAGCAGGGAGAAACGAGCAGTACTTC.

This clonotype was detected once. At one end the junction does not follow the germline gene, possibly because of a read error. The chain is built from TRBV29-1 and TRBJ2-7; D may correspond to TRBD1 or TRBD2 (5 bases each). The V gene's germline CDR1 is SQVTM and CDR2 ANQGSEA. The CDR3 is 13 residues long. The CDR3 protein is CGVGDGPDYEQYF. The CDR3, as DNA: TGCGGCGTTGGGGACGGTCCTGACTACGAGCAGTACTTC.

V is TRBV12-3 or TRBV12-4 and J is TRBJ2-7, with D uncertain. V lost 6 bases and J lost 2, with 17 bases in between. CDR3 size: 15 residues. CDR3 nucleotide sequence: TGTGCCAGCAGACTTGCCGGAACTACCACCTACGAGCAGTACTTC. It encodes CASRLAGTTTYEQYF.

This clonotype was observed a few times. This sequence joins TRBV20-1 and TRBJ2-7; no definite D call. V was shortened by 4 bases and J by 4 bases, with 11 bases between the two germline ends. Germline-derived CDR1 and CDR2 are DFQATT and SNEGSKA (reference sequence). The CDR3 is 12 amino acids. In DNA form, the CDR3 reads TGCAGTGCTAAGCCCTTAGAGTACGAGCAGTACTTC. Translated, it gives CSAKPLEYEQYF.

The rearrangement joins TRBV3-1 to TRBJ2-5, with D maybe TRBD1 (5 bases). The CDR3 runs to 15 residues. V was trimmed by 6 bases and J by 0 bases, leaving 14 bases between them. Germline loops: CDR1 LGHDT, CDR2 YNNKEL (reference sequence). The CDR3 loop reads CASRKSDSHQETQYF. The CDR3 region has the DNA TGTGCCAGCAGAAAAAGCGACAGCCACCAAGAGACCCAGTACTTC.

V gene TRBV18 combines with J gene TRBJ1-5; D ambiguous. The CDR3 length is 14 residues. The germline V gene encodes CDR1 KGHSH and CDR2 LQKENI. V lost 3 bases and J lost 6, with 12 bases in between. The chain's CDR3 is CASSPGVWGQPQHF. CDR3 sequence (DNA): TGTGCCAGCTCACCTGGGGTTTGGGGTCAGCCCCAGCATTTT.

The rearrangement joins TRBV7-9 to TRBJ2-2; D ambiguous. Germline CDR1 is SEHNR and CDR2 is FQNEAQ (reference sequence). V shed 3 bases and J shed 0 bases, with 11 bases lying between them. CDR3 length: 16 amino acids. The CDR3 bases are TGTGCCAGCAGCTTTTTCGGGTATACGAACACCGGGGAGCTGTTTTTT. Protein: CASSFFGYTNTGELFF.

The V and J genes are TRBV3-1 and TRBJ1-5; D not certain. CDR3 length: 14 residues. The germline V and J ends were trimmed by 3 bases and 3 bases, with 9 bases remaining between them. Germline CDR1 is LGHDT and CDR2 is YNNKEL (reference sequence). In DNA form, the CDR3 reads TGTGCCAGCAGCCAGCTAGGTTTCAATCAGCCCCAGCATTTT. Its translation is CASSQLGFNQPQHF.